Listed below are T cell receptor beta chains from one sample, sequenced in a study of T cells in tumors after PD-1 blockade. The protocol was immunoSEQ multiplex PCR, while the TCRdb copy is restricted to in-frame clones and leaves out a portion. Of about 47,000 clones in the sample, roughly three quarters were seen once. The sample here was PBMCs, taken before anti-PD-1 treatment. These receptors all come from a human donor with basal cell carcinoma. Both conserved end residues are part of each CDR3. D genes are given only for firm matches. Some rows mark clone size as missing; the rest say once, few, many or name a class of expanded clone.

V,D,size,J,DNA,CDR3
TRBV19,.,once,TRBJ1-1,TGTGCCAGTAGTCTCCTGAACACTGAAGCTTTCTTT,CASSLLNTEAFF
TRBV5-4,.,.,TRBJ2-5,TGTGCCAGCACCCTTCAGGGGGGATGGGAGACCCAGTACTTC,CASTLQGGWETQYF
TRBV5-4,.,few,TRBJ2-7,TGTGCCAGCAGCTTGGAGTGGGACCAAAGCTCCTACGAGCAGTACTTC,CASSLEWDQSSYEQYF
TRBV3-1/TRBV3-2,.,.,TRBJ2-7,TGTGCCAGCAGCCAAGATCCCCGCTACGAGCAGTACTTC,CASSQDPRYEQYF
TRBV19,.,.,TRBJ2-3,TGTGCCAGTACCTTGGGCTACGACACAGATACGCAGTATTTT,CASTLGYDTDTQYF
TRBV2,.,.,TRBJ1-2,TGTGCCAGCACAGGGTCTGGTGGCTATGGCTACACCTTC,CASTGSGGYGYTF
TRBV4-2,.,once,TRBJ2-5,TGTGCCAGCAGCCAGAAGGTAGGCCTGGAGACCCAGTACTTC,CASSQKVGLETQYF
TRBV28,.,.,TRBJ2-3,TGTGCCAGCAGTATATCGGACTGGCCGTTTGGCACAGATACGCAGTATTTT,CASSISDWPFGTDTQYF
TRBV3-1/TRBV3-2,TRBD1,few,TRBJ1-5,TGTGCCAGCAGCAAAGACAGGGTTCAGCCCCAGCATTTT,CASSKDRVQPQHF
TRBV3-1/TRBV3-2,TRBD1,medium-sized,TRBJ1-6,TGTGCCAGCAGCCAAGATTCGGGCAGGGGGAAGGGTTCACCCCTCCACTTT,CASSQDSGRGKGSPLHF
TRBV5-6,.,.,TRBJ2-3,TGTGCCAGCAGCTTGTTTATCATCACAGATACGCAGTATTTT,CASSLFIITDTQYF
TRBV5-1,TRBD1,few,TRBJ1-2,TGCGCCAGCAGCCCGCTGGGACAGGGAACCAACTATGGCTACACCTTC,CASSPLGQGTNYGYTF
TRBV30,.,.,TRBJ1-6,TGTGCCTGGAGGGGGATCTTGACTTCACCCCTCCACTTT,CAWRGILTSPLHF
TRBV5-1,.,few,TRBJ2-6,TGCGCCAGCAGCTCACCAAACTCTGGGGCCAACGTCCTGACTTTC,CASSSPNSGANVLTF
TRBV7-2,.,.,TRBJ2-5,TGTGCCAGCAGCCAGGACAACCAAGAGACCCAGTACTTC,CASSQDNQETQYF
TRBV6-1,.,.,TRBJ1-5,TGTGCCAGCAGTGAAACCCCTCAACATCAGCCCCAGCATTTT,CASSETPQHQPQHF
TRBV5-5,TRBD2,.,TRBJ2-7,TGTGCCAGCAGCCAGAGGGGAGGGGATTTCGCCTACGAGCAGTACTTC,CASSQRGGDFAYEQYF
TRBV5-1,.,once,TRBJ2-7,TGCGCCAGCAGCTTGTTTGGGGGCTTAGGCGTTCACGAGCAGTACTTC,CASSLFGGLGVHEQYF
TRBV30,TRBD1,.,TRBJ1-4,TGTGCCACCAGGGGGGCTCGTGAAAAACTGTTTTTT,CATRGAREKLFF
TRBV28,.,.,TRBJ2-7,TGTGCCAGCACGGACGTACGCTCCTACGAGCAGTACTTC,CASTDVRSYEQYF
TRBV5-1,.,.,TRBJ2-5,TGCGCCAGCAGCTTGGCCGTTTCCGCCCAAGAGACCCAGTACTTC,CASSLAVSAQETQYF
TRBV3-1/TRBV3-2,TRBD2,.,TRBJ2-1,TGTGCCAGCAGCCAGGGGTTAGCGGGAGTAGAGCAGTTCTTC,CASSQGLAGVEQFF
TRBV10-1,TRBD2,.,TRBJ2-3,TGCGCCAGCAGCCTAGCGGGAGGGCCTTGGAAAGATACGCAGTATTTT,CASSLAGGPWKDTQYF
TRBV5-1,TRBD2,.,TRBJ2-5,TGCGCCAGCAGCTTGAACGGGGGGGCGGAGGAGACCCAGTACTTC,CASSLNGGAEETQYF
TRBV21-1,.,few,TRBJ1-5,TGTGCCAGCAGATACAACGGTCGGGGGAATAACAATCAGCCCCAGCATTTT,CASRYNGRGNNNQPQHF
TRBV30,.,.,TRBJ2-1,TGTGCCTGGAGTGTCAGGGTCAATTCCCCTTACAATGAGCAGTTCTTC,CAWSVRVNSPYNEQFF
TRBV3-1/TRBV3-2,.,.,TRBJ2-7,TGTGCCAGCAGCCAAGCGCGCGGGGCCTCCGACGAGCAGTACTTC,CASSQARGASDEQYF
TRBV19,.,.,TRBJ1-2,TGTGCCAGTAGTAGCCAGGGGTACTATGGCTACACCTTC,CASSSQGYYGYTF
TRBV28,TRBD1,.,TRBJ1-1,TGTGCCAGCAGTTTCCCCAGGGGACAGGGGGCGAGAGCTTTCTTT,CASSFPRGQGARAFF
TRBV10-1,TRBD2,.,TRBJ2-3,TGCGCCAGCAGCCGGACTAGTAGAGATACGCAGTATTTT,CASSRTSRDTQYF
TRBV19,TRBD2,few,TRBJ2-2,TGTGCCAGTAGCGGGGGGATCACCGGGGAGCTGTTTTTT,CASSGGITGELFF